The source of this TCR beta chain is a study of CD8 T cells in Susac syndrome (dated by TCRdb to the late 2010s). General notes on the study: Repertoire sequencing was used to test whether CD8+ T cell activation and differentiation in Susac syndrome was antigen driven. The clonality of the CD8+ T cell repertoire was compared across approximately twelve healthy donors, some 14 Susac syndrome patients and about 16 multiple sclerosis patients.

RNA was extracted using the RNeasy kit, and roughly 0.5 to 1 ug of the RNA was reverse transcribed with random hexamers. The immunoSEQ multiplex PCR assay, covering 54 Vbeta and 13 Jbeta segments, was used to amplify TCR beta CDR3 regions. To correct PCR amplification bias, a synthetic template baseline was used for both primer optimization and computational correction. In the source study's methods: Reads were annotated to V, D and J genes per IMGT and analyzed with immunoSEQ Analyzer, keeping only productive sequences. Clonality was calculated as one minus the Shannon entropy normalized by log2 of the number of productive unique sequences. Public and private clones were assessed among the 100 most prevalent clones of each patient and control. Clones were defined as Susac-specific when absent from the healthy and MS cohorts, from 1,000 to 1,100 published viral clones and from other ImmuneACCESS disease sequences. TCRdb reprocessing: public reads trimmed at Q25 with fastp, clones called with MiXCR, in-frame beta chains kept. Records with the same CDR3 protein are collapsed into one entry carrying the most frequent genes and DNA. These V and J calls originate from TCRdb's pipeline instead of the authors' own analysis. The sample table holds some 76,000 distinct CDR3 sequences, of which more than 85% were seen once. Together, the top ten hold 0.5% to 0.65% of the sample.

On this clonotype: It lacks a known antigen. Base qualities were left out, and no much larger clone turns up one base away.

What the study reported, not specific to this receptor: The number of individuals in the TCR sequencing and HLA analysis was acknowledged as relatively small.

CDR1 and CDR2 are drawn from the germline V gene (reference sequence): LGHDT, YNNKEL. Counted from cysteine to phenylalanine, this CDR3 has 16 amino acids. CDR3 DNA is the only sequence kept; it has 48 bases, read in frame from the first base. V drops 1 base and J drops 3 bases, leaving 13 bases in between. Peripheral blood CD8+ and CD4+ T cells from healthy donors, Susac syndrome patients and multiple sclerosis patients were profiled by high-throughput TCR beta sequencing. The multiple sclerosis controls were treatment-naive patients whose relapsing-remitting disease, either stable or active, fulfilled the revised McDonald criteria. Bulk CD8+ and CD4+ T cells were purified magnetically by negative isolation, whereas CD8+ TEMRA cells were enriched by FACS. Blood was drawn into EDTA tubes, processed within 24 hours, and PBMCs were isolated by density gradient centrifugation. PBMCs intended for TCR sequencing were frozen in liquid nitrogen and were later thawed in a 37 degrees C water bath. The sorted or isolated CD4+, CD8+ and CD8+ TEMRA cells had a purity of 90% or higher.

Input material: CD8+ T cells from PBMCs. This receptor was obtained from a human donor with multiple sclerosis. This sequence uses TRBV3-1 and TRBJ2-4, with the D gene not confidently named. Here is the DNA: TGTGCCAGCAGCCAAGTGTATAGGGCAGACAAAAACATTCAGTACTTC. Its amino acids are CASSQVYRADKNIQYF.